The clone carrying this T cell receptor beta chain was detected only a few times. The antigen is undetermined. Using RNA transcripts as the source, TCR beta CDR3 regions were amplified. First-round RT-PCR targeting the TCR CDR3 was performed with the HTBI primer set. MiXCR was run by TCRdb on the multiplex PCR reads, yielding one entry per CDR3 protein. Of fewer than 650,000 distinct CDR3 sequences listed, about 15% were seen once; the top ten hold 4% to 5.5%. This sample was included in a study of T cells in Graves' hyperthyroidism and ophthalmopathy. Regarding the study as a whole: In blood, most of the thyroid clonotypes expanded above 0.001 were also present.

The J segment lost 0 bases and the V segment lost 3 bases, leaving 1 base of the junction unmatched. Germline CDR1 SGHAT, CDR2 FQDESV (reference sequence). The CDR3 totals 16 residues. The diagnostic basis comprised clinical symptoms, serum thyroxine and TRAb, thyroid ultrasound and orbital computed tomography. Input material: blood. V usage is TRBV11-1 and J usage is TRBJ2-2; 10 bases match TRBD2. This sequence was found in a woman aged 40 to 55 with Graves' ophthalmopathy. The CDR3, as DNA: TGTGCCAGCAGCTTCACTAGCGGGGCGAACACCGGGGAGCTGTTTTTT. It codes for CASSFTSGANTGELFF.